The 27 T cell receptor beta chains below come from one sample, sequenced in a study of early T cells in non-severe SARS-CoV-2 infection (dated by TCRdb to the early 2020s). Libraries were constructed by 5' RACE. The sequencer listed for this sample is NextSeq 500. TCRdb cleaned the public reads at Q25 with fastp, built clones with MiXCR and kept in-frame beta chains. A single entry per CDR3 protein holds the most common genes and DNA from its merged rows. The sample records approximately 90,000 distinct CDR3 sequences, more than 9.5% of which are singletons. Roughly 4.5% of the sample is taken by the ten largest. The source material was whole blood, sampled at baseline. The receptor source for this set is an adult who was a healthcare worker with PCR-confirmed SARS-CoV-2 infection or an uninfected control (not recorded which).

There are a few counts of this clonotype. The genes are TRBV5-5 and TRBJ2-3; D unclear. There are 13 residues in the CDR3. CDR1 and CDR2 from the germline V gene are SGHKS and YYEKEE (reference sequence). V was pared by 2 bases and J by 2 bases, with 6 bases between. This chain's CDR3 is CASSFSLTDTQYF. Here the CDR3 DNA reads TGTGCCAGCAGCTTTTCCCTCACAGATACGCAGTATTTT.

This clonotype was counted at least ten times. The rearrangement uses TRBV5-5 and TRBJ2-2, with D possibly being TRBD2 (5 bases). Germline V CDR1 and CDR2: SGHKS, YYEKEE (reference sequence). This CDR3 spans 12 amino acids. The V end lost 4 bases, the J end lost 5 bases, and 6 bases lay between the germline ends. DNA of the CDR3: TGTGCCAGCAGCCCGGGAACCGGGGAGCTGTTTTTT. Translation gives CASSPGTGELFF. The whole variable domain, filled in from reference TRBV5-5 and TRBJ2-2, reads DAGVTQSPTHLIKTRGQQVTLRCSPISGHKSVSWYQQVLGQGPQFIFQYYEKEERGRGNFPDRFSARQFPNYSSELNVNALLLGDSALYLCASSPGTGELFFGEGSRLTVL.

This clonotype was observed a few times. The rearrangement joins TRBV7-9 to TRBJ2-7, with 11 bases lining up with TRBD2. The germline V gene has CDR1 SEHNR and CDR2 FQNEAQ (reference sequence). With 4 bases clipped from V and 0 bases from J, the junction kept 8 bases outside the gene matches. The CDR3 runs 17 residues. The CDR3, as DNA: TGTGCCAGCAGCTCTCCGACTAGCGGGACGTTCTCCTACGAGCAGTACTTC. Amino acids: CASSSPTSGTFSYEQYF.

This clonotype showed up many times. This sequence joins TRBV2 and TRBJ2-3; 8 nucleotides line up with TRBD1. The CDR3 loop spans 15 amino acids. V lost 6 bases and J lost 4; bases outside the gene matches: 9. Germline V lookup: CDR1 SNHLY, CDR2 FYNNEI. The CDR3 DNA reads as TGTGCCAGCAGGGCCGACAGGGGCTTTGCAGATACGCAGTATTTT. Translating it yields CASRADRGFADTQYF.

This sequence joins TRBV18 and TRBJ2-7; TRBD1 agrees at 9 bases. Per the germline V gene, CDR1 is KGHSH and CDR2 is LQKENI. This CDR3 has 15 residues. Losses at the gene ends were 2 bases for V and 3 bases for J; bases not matched to a gene: 5. DNA of the CDR3: TGTGCCAGCTCACCAGAACCGGGACAGGGCTACGAGCAGTACTTC. Translating gives CASSPEPGQGYEQYF.

Only a few counts were recorded for this clonotype. The CDR3 DNA follows: TGTGCCAGCAGCCGACAGTGGGCCTATGGCTACACCTTC. The encoded protein is CASSRQWAYGYTF. This chain uses TRBV7-9 with TRBJ1-2; a possible D gene is TRBD1 (5 bases). CDR1 is SEHNR and CDR2 is FQNEAQ in the germline V gene (reference sequence). V shed 5 bases and J shed 4 bases, with 11 bases lying between them. The CDR3 is 13 residues long. The entire variable domain, with the rest obtained from reference TRBV7-9 and TRBJ1-2, is as follows: DTGVSQNPRHKITKRGQNVTFRCDPISEHNRLYWYRQTLGQGPEFLTYFQNEAQLEKSRLLSDRFSAERPKGSFSTLEIQRTEQGDSAMYLCASSRQWAYGYTFGSGTRLTVV.

This clonotype occurred many times. This chain connects TRBV6-4 to TRBJ2-7, with 8 positions matching TRBD1. V lost 6 bases and J lost 2; bases outside the gene matches: 6. Germline CDR1 MRHNA, CDR2 SNTAGT. CDR3 size: 14 residues. The CDR3 here is CASRIRDRTYEQYF. CDR3 DNA: TGTGCCAGCAGAATCCGGGACAGGACCTACGAGCAGTACTTC.

The chain uses TRBV29-1 and TRBJ2-7; D may be TRBD2 (5 bases). The CDR3 has 14 residues. Germline CDR1 reads SQVTM; CDR2 reads ANQGSEA. V lost 4 bases and J lost 0, with 13 bases in between. CDR3: CSVVRGGSSYEQYF. Here the CDR3 DNA reads TGCAGCGTTGTTCGTGGTGGGAGCTCCTACGAGCAGTACTTC.

The chain employs TRBV19 and TRBJ1-1, with 7 bases fitting TRBD1. J was trimmed by 1 base and V by 6 bases; bases with no gene match: 8. Looked up from germline, CDR1 is LNHDA and CDR2 is SQIVND (reference sequence). The CDR3 length is 15 residues. The CDR3 is CASRPRQGPNTEAFF. As DNA, the CDR3 is TGTGCCAGTAGACCCAGACAGGGACCGAACACTGAAGCTTTCTTT.

This clonotype was picked up many times. V gene TRBV12-3 or TRBV12-4 combines with J gene TRBJ1-5, with 11 bases that match TRBD1. There are 20 residues in the CDR3. After removal of 5 bases from V and 0 bases from J, the junction contained 15 bases not matched to a gene. CDR3 nucleotides: TGTGCCAGCAGTCCCTCTCGGGCCGGGACAGGGGGTTATAGCAATCAGCCCCAGCATTTT. Protein product: CASSPSRAGTGGYSNQPQHF.

Ten or more counts support this clonotype. The V gene is TRBV28, the J gene TRBJ2-3, with 12 bases fitting TRBD2. The CDR3 covers 15 residues. Germline trimming cut 5 bases from V and 7 bases from J; bases unmatched to any gene: 7. CDR1 is MDHEN and CDR2 is SYDVKM in the germline V gene. The CDR3 here is CASSTRLAGDYTQYF. The CDR3 DNA reads TGTGCCAGCAGTACGAGACTAGCGGGAGACTATACGCAGTATTTT.

This chain links TRBV12-5 with TRBJ1-2; TRBD1 aligns across 7 bases. The V segment lost 0 bases and the J segment 4 bases; nucleotides outside the gene matches: 8. The length of the CDR3 is 16 residues. CDR1 and CDR2 (germline): LGHNT, FRNRAP. The CDR3 bases are TGTGCTAGTGGTTTGGTACATGGGACAGCGATCTATGGCTACACCTTC. This gives the protein CASGLVHGTAIYGYTF.

The chain joins TRBV20-1 to TRBJ2-5; D is ambiguous. V was pared by 3 bases and J by 5 bases, with 4 bases between. Germline V gene data show CDR1 as DFQATT and CDR2 as SNEGSKA (reference sequence). The CDR3 runs to 10 residues. CDR3 region: CSASGETQYF. CDR3 in DNA: TGCAGTGCTAGTGGCGAGACCCAGTACTTC.

This chain links TRBV7-3 with TRBJ1-1, with D maybe TRBD1 (6 bases). V lost 5 bases and J lost 7, with 20 bases in between. Germline loops: CDR1 SGHTA, CDR2 FQGTGA. This CDR3 has 15 residues. CDR3 sequence (DNA): TGTGCCAGCAGCCCTTCGGATGGGGGCAGGGATGAAGCTTTCTTT. Residues: CASSPSDGGRDEAFF.

This clonotype was observed a few times. The J gene is TRBJ2-3, the V gene TRBV20-1, with D unclear. V was shortened by 5 bases and J by 4 bases, with 22 bases between the two germline ends. Germline values: CDR1 DFQATT, CDR2 SNEGSKA (reference sequence). The CDR3 contains 16 residues. CDR3 in amino acids: CSAPNPPLVTADTQYF. Written as DNA, the CDR3 is TGCAGTGCTCCCAACCCTCCCCTAGTAACGGCAGATACGCAGTATTTT.

The chain has TRBV10-3 and TRBJ1-1; D ambiguous. V lost 8 bases and J 1 base, leaving 11 bases between the germline ends. The CDR3 sequence is 13 residues long. Germline CDR1 ENHRY, CDR2 SYGVKD. The CDR3 region is CAIGAGQNTEAFF. As DNA, the CDR3 is TGTGCCATCGGCGCCGGGCAGAACACTGAAGCTTTCTTT.

This clonotype has a count of ten or more. The V call is TRBV10-3, the J call TRBJ2-5; D is perhaps TRBD2 (5 bases). Trimming took 2 bases from V and 2 from J, leaving 9 bases between them. This CDR3 is built from 14 residues. Germline lookup yields CDR1 ENHRY and CDR2 SYGVKD. The CDR3 nucleotides read TGTGCCATCAGTGAGGAACTAGGACAAGAGACCCAGTACTTC. It codes for CAISEELGQETQYF.

This clonotype was counted a few times. This rearrangement joins TRBV3-1 to TRBJ2-3; 12 nucleotides line up with TRBD1. Germline assignment: CDR1 LGHDT and CDR2 YNNKEL (reference sequence). V shed 4 bases and J 7 bases; nucleotides not matched to a gene: 9. The CDR3 extends over 16 amino acids. CDR3 amino acids: CASSRGTGGGINTQYF. In DNA form, the CDR3 reads TGTGCCAGCAGCCGGGGGACAGGGGGCGGCATTAATACGCAGTATTTT.

The rearrangement uses TRBV7-3 and TRBJ2-3, with D unclear. Germline lookup yields CDR1 SGHTA and CDR2 FQGTGA. The CDR3 runs to 15 residues. Trimming pared 1 base from V and 7 bases from J, leaving 15 bases between. The CDR3: CASSLMATHPYTQYF. The CDR3 coding sequence is TGTGCCAGCAGCTTAATGGCGACTCACCCTTATACGCAGTATTTT.

CDR3 coding DNA: TGTGCCACCCAGAGAGACAGTACCGGGGAGCTGTTTTTT. It codes for CATQRDSTGELFF. The chain links TRBV12-3 or TRBV12-4 to TRBJ2-2, with D perhaps matching TRBD1 (5 bases). Trimming removed 10 bases at V and 5 bases at J, with 14 bases between. The CDR3 covers 13 residues.

This chain links TRBV20-1 with TRBJ1-1; D remains unclear. V was cut by 5 bases and J by 4 bases, with 8 bases left in between. CDR1 and CDR2 from the germline V gene are DFQATT and SNEGSKA (reference sequence). This CDR3 spans 11 amino acids. The CDR3 is CSAVKLTEAFF. The CDR3 DNA reads as TGCAGTGCTGTTAAACTCACTGAAGCTTTCTTT.

The V and J genes are TRBV12-3 or TRBV12-4 and TRBJ1-2; D gene ambiguous. V gave up 3 bases and J gave up 3 bases, with 8 bases separating them. This CDR3 is 13 amino acids long. In DNA form, the CDR3 reads TGTGCCAGCAGTTTGGTGCGACACTATGGCTACACCTTC. Translating it yields CASSLVRHYGYTF.

The table lists this clonotype with many counts. The J gene is TRBJ2-7, the V gene TRBV7-9; D unclear. CDR3 length equals 17 residues. Germline CDR1 is SEHNR and CDR2 is FQNEAQ (reference sequence). Between the trimmed V and J ends, which lost 1 base and 3 bases, there was a span of 19 bases. CDR3 region: CASSLEGFALTDYEQYF. For the CDR3, the DNA is TGTGCCAGCAGCTTAGAGGGATTTGCCTTGACCGACTACGAGCAGTACTTC.

The chain combines TRBV6-1 with TRBJ2-1, with D uncertain. This CDR3 is 11 amino acids long. The V and J ends lost 6 bases and 6 bases respectively, with 6 bases between them. From germline, CDR1 is MNHNS and CDR2 SASEGT. CDR3 in amino acids: CASSPANEQFF. DNA of the CDR3: TGTGCCAGCAGCCCGGCCAATGAGCAGTTCTTC.

This clonotype was recorded many times. V and J are TRBV25-1 and TRBJ1-2, with TRBD1 identical over 7 bases. Germline CDR1 MGHDK, CDR2 SYGVNS. The CDR3 spans 14 residues. V trimming: 5 bases; J trimming: 4 bases; junction bases outside the gene matches: 7. The CDR3 nucleotides are TGTGCCAGCAGTACTAGGACAGGTAGCTATGGCTACACCTTC. Residues: CASSTRTGSYGYTF.

This clonotype was detected many times. V gene TRBV14 combines with J gene TRBJ2-4; the match to TRBD1 covers 7 bases. V shed 4 bases and J 0 bases; nucleotides not matched to a gene: 3. The CDR3 consists of 15 residues. Germline CDR1 is SGHDN and CDR2 is FVKESK. CDR3 residues: CASSRDSLAKNIQYF. CDR3 nucleotides: TGTGCCAGCAGCCGGGACAGTTTAGCCAAAAACATTCAGTACTTC.

This clonotype was picked up many times. This chain joins TRBV20-1 and TRBJ2-7; D remains ambiguous. V was cut by 3 bases and J by 2 bases, with 8 bases left in between. Germline CDR1 reads DFQATT; CDR2 reads SNEGSKA (reference sequence). The CDR3 sequence is 12 residues long. The CDR3 region has the DNA TGCAGTGCTAGCGGCAGTACCTACGAGCAGTACTTC. It encodes CSASGSTYEQYF.